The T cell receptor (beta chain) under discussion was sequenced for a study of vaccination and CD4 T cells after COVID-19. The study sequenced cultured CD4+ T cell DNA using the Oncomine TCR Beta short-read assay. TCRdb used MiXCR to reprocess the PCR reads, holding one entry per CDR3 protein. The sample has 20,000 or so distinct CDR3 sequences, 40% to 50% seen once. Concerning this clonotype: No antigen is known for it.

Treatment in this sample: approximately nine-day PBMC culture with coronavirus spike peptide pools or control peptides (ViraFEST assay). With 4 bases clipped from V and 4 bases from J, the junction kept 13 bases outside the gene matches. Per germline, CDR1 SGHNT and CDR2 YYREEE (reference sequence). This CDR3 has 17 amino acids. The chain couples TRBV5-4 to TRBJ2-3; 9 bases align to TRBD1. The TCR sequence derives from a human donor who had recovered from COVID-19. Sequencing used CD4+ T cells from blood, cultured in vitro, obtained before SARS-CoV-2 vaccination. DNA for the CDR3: TGTGCCAGCAGCGAGGGCGTAGGACAGGGGAATGCAGATACGCAGTATTTT. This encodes CASSEGVGQGNADTQYF.